This TCR beta chain was sequenced during a study of Ad26.COV2.S vaccination and SARS-CoV-2 variants. Study at large: Doses of Ad26.COV2.S were injected into muscle once or twice, 56 days apart. Overall study results and limits: Vaccine recipients and placebo recipients showed similar non-spike TCR breadth.

Germline CDR1 is LGHDT and CDR2 is YNNKEL (reference sequence). Trimming stripped 5 bases from V and 7 bases from J, with 21 bases between. The CDR3 spans 16 residues. The data were produced by immunoSEQ multiplex PCR, yet TCRdb's version contains in-frame clones alone and is incomplete. The repertoire holds fewer than 500,000 clones, about 90% seen once, with around 4.5% in the top ten. With regard to this clone: Its antigen is still unknown.

Regarding treatment: roughly 20 received Ad26.COV2.S at low or high dose, single or two shots; about 5 received placebo; per-sample allocation not given. Repertoires come from day 63 after the first vaccine or placebo injection. A Boston donor was an adult aged 18-55 years. Vaccination employed an Ad26 vector expressing the Wuhan-strain SARS-CoV-2 spike. Source: peripheral blood, taken in a trial of Ad26.COV2.S vaccine versus placebo. V usage is TRBV3-1 (or the pseudogene TRBV3-2) and J usage is TRBJ2-1, with D perhaps TRBD1 or TRBD2 (5 bases each). The sequence was obtained from a person between 18 and 65 years old who received the Ad26.COV2.S COVID-19 vaccine or a placebo. For the CDR3, the DNA is TGTGCCAGCAGCGCCTGGACTGGGGGAAGTAGGAATGAGCAGTTCTTC. Translating gives CASSAWTGGSRNEQFF.